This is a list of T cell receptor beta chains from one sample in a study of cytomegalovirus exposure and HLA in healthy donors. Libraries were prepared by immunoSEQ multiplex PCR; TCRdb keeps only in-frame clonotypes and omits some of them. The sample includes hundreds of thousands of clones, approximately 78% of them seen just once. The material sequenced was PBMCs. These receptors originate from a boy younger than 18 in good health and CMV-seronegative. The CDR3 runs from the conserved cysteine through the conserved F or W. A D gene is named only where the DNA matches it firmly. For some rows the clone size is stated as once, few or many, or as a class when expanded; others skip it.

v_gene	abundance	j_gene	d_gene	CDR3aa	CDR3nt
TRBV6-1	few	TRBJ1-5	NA	CASSLTGSSNQPQHF	TGTGCCAGCAGTCTTACAGGGTCTAGCAATCAGCCCCAGCATTTT
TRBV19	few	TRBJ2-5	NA	CASSIRGETQYF	TGTGCCAGTAGTATACGAGGAGAGACCCAGTACTTC
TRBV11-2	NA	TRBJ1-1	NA	CASSRTGAPNTEAFF	TGTGCCAGCAGCCGAACAGGCGCCCCGAACACTGAAGCTTTCTTT
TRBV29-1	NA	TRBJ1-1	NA	CSVDAPYTEAFF	TGCAGCGTTGATGCGCCCTACACTGAAGCTTTCTTT
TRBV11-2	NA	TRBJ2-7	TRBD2	CASSLAGLADYEQYF	TGTGCCAGCAGCTTAGCCGGACTAGCGGACTACGAGCAGTACTTC
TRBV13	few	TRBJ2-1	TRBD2	CASSLVAGVTTYNEQFF	TGTGCCAGCAGCTTAGTAGCGGGGGTGACCACCTACAATGAGCAGTTCTTC
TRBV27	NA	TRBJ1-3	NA	CASSSVSGNTIYF	TGTGCCAGCAGTTCCGTTTCTGGAAACACCATATATTTT
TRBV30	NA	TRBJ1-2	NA	CAWSVRGKHGYTF	TGTGCCTGGAGTGTACGCGGGAAGCATGGCTACACCTTC
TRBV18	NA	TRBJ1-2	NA	CASSPGQGTGYTF	TGTGCCAGCTCACCAGGCCAGGGGACTGGCTACACCTTC
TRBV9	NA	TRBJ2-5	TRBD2	CASSVASGRAGETQYF	TGTGCCAGCAGCGTAGCAAGCGGGAGGGCCGGAGAGACCCAGTACTTC
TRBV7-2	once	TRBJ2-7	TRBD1	CASSFLGTGGEQYF	TGTGCCAGCAGCTTCCTAGGGACAGGGGGTGAGCAGTACTTC
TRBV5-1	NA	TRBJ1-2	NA	CASNLQPQGFYGYTF	TGCGCCAGCAACTTACAACCCCAGGGGTTCTATGGCTACACCTTC
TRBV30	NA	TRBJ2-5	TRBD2	CAWTLWTSRSVGTQYF	TGTGCCTGGACCCTTTGGACTAGCCGTTCAGTTGGGACCCAGTACTTC
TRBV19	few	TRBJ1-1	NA	CASAPLRSTEAFF	TGTGCCAGCGCACCCCTCAGGTCCACTGAAGCTTTCTTT
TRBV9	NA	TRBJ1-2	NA	CASSVDSFYGYTF	TGTGCCAGCAGCGTAGACAGTTTCTATGGCTACACCTTC
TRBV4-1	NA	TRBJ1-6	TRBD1	CASSHLTRQGKGSPLHF	TGCGCCAGCAGCCACCTGACTAGACAGGGGAAGGGTTCACCCCTCCACTTT
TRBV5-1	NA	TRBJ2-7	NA	CASSLAGHYEQYF	TGCGCCAGCAGCTTGGCGGGACATTACGAGCAGTACTTC
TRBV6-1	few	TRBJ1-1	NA	CASRRGMNTEAFF	TGTGCCAGCAGGCGGGGGATGAACACTGAAGCTTTCTTT
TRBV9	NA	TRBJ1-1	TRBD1	CASSRGGGRGTEAFF	TGTGCCAGCAGCCGTGGAGGGGGCCGGGGGACTGAAGCTTTCTTT
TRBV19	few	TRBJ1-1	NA	CASRNRGRANTEAFF	TGTGCCAGTAGAAATAGGGGCCGGGCGAACACTGAAGCTTTCTTT
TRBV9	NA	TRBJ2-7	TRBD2	CASSVGLAGGLPSYEQYF	TGTGCCAGCAGCGTAGGGCTAGCGGGAGGGCTACCTTCCTACGAGCAGTACTTC
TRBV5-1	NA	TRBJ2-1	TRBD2	CASSPGLAGDEQFF	TGCGCCAGCAGCCCAGGACTAGCGGGCGATGAGCAGTTCTTC
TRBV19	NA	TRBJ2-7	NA	CASRQAISYEQYF	TGTGCCAGCCGACAGGCCATCTCCTACGAGCAGTACTTC
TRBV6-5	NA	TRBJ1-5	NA	CASKTGRNQPQHF	TGTGCCAGCAAAACAGGGCGCAATCAGCCCCAGCATTTT
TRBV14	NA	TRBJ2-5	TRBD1	CASSQIWTGGRETQYF	TGTGCCAGCAGCCAAATCTGGACAGGGGGCCGGGAGACCCAGTACTTC
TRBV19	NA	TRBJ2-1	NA	CASSMGEAYEQFF	TGTGCCAGTAGTATGGGGGAGGCTTATGAGCAGTTCTTC
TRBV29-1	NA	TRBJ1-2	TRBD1	CSVGDRWTYGYTF	TGCAGCGTCGGGGACAGGTGGACGTATGGCTACACCTTC
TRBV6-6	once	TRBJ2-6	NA	CASSYDSPSGANVLTF	TGTGCCAGCAGTTACGACAGTCCCTCTGGGGCCAACGTCCTGACTTTC
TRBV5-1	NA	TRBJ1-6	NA	CASSVGGDTYNSPLHF	TGCGCCAGCAGCGTAGGGGGGGACACCTATAATTCACCCCTCCACTTT
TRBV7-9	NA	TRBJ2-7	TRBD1	CASSFGRGYEQYF	TGTGCCAGCAGCTTCGGCAGGGGGTACGAGCAGTACTTC
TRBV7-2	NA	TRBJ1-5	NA	CASSHAGDYGQPQHF	TGTGCCAGCAGCCATGCGGGGGACTACGGGCAGCCTCAGCATTTT
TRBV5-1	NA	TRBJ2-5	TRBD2	CASSSSGSRKTQYF	TGCGCCAGCAGCAGTAGCGGGAGTAGGAAGACCCAGTACTTC
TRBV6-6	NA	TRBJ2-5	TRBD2	CASSTIGEREGETQYF	TGTGCCAGCAGCACAATCGGGGAAAGGGAGGGGGAGACCCAGTACTTC
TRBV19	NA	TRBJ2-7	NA	CASSSGPGYEQYF	TGTGCCAGTAGTAGTGGGCCCGGCTACGAGCAGTACTTC
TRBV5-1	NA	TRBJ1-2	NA	CASSSGDYGYTF	TGCGCCAGCAGCTCGGGGGACTATGGCTACACCTTC
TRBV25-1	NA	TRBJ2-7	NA	CASRDRTAGEQYF	TGTGCCAGCAGAGATAGGACAGCAGGCGAGCAGTACTTC
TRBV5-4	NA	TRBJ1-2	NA	CASSLWHVVDGYTF	TGTGCCAGCAGCTTGTGGCACGTGGTGGATGGCTACACCTTC
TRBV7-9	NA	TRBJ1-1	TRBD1	CASSSHRGRAFF	TGTGCCAGCAGCTCCCACAGGGGCAGAGCTTTCTTT
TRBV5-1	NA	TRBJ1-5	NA	CASSWEGYSNQPQHF	TGCGCCAGCAGCTGGGAGGGCTATAGCAATCAGCCCCAGCATTTT
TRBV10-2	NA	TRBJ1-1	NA	CASKAAGWGGIEVNTEAFF	TGCGCCAGCAAGGCGGCGGGTTGGGGGGGCATTGAGGTGAACACTGAAGCTTTCTTT
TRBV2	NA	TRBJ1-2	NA	CASSPREREGYTF	TGTGCCAGCAGTCCCCGGGAGCGGGAAGGCTACACCTTC
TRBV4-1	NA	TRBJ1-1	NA	CASSGRQVNTEAFF	TGCGCCAGCAGCGGCAGACAGGTGAACACTGAAGCTTTCTTT
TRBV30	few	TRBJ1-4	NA	CAWSVWGTNEKLFF	TGTGCCTGGAGTGTTTGGGGGACAAACGAAAAACTGTTTTTT
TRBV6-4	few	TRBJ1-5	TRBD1	CASSDSGGSNQPQHF	TGTGCCAGCAGTGACTCAGGGGGCAGCAATCAGCCCCAGCATTTT
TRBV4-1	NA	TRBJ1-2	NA	CASSRLAMLNYGYTF	TGCGCCAGCAGCCGGTTAGCAATGCTTAACTATGGCTACACCTTC
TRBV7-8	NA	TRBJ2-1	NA	CASNSLGQNEQFF	TGTGCCAGCAACTCCCTTGGACAGAATGAGCAGTTCTTC
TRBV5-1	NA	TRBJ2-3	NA	CASRVGGTDTQYF	TGCGCCAGCAGGGTGGGGGGAACAGATACGCAGTATTTT
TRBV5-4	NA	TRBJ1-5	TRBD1	CASSLDRGAQPQHF	TGTGCCAGCAGCTTGGACAGGGGGGCTCAGCCCCAGCATTTT
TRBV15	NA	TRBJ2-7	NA	CATSTAGFGREQYF	TGTGCCACCAGCACCGCAGGTTTTGGCCGCGAGCAGTACTTC
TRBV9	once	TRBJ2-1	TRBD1	CASSVDQGVYNEQFF	TGTGCCAGCAGCGTAGATCAGGGGGTATACAATGAGCAGTTCTTC
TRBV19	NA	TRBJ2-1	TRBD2	CASTAGTSGVGQFF	TGTGCCAGTACCGCCGGGACTAGCGGGGTAGGGCAGTTCTTC
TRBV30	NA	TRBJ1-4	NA	CAWTLGGDEKLFF	TGTGCCTGGACCCTGGGGGGTGATGAAAAACTGTTTTTT
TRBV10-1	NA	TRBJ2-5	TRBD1	CASSEPGQYGETQYF	TGCGCCAGCAGTGAACCGGGACAGTACGGCGAGACCCAGTACTTC
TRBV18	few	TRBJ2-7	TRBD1	CASSPGTGDYEQYF	TGTGCCAGCTCACCCGGGACAGGGGACTACGAGCAGTACTTC
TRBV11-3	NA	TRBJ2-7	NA	CASSLGQPNYEQYF	TGTGCCAGCAGCTTAGGACAGCCCAACTACGAGCAGTACTTC
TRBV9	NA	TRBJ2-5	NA	CASSSPGGAQETQYF	TGTGCCAGCAGCAGTCCCGGAGGGGCGCAAGAGACCCAGTACTTC
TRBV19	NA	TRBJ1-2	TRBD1	CASSTRTGLVYGYTF	TGTGCCAGTAGTACCCGGACAGGGCTTGTCTATGGCTACACCTTC
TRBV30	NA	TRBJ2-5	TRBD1	CAYRGGGETQYF	TGTGCCTACCGAGGGGGCGGGGAGACCCAGTACTTC
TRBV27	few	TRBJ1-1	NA	CASTSLGAENTEAFF	TGTGCCAGCACCTCCCTAGGAGCGGAGAACACTGAAGCTTTCTTT